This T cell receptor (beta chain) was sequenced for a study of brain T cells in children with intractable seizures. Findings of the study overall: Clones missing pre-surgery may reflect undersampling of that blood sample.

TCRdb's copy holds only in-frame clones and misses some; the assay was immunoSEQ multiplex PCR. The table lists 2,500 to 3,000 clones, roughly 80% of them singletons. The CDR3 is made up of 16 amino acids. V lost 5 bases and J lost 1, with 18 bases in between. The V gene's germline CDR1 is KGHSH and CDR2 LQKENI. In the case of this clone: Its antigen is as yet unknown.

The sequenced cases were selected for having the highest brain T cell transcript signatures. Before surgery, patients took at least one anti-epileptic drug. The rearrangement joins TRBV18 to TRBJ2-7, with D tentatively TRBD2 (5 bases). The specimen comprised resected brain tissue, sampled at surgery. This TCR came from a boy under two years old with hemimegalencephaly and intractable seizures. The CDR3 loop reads CASSSRLTKRSYEQYF. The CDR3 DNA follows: TGTGCCAGCTCATCCCGCCTAACGAAGCGGTCCTACGAGCAGTACTTC.